These T cell receptor beta chains were read from a single sample in a study of blood T cells in healthy people across ages. Each CDR3 protein is one row after TCRdb ran MiXCR on the 5' RACE reads. Among over 500,000 distinct CDR3 sequences listed, roughly a quarter were seen once. In addition, the sample was reused for a study of T cells of mothers and their children.

The specimen sequenced was blood. Receptors originate from a boy between 2 and 10 years old in good health. The conserved cysteine and the conserved F or W are not part of the CDR3 here.

j_gene | len | v_gene | CDR3aa
TRBJ2-2 | 10 | TRBV28 | ASSSGAGELF
TRBJ1-3 | 11 | TRBV12-3/TRBV12-4 | ASSRDNGNTIY
TRBJ2-3 | 13 | TRBV27 | ASSLSRGGTDTQY
TRBJ2-4 | 13 | TRBV4-1 | ASSQSVLAKNIQY
TRBJ2-3 | 11 | TRBV5-1 | ASMRTSADTQY
TRBJ1-2 | 14 | TRBV6-5 | ASRRTGTVANYGYT
TRBJ2-7 | 13 | TRBV7-2 | ASSLVVGVGNEQY
TRBJ2-7 | 12 | TRBV15 | ATSRDLRSGGWY
TRBJ2-2 | 12 | TRBV5-1 | ASSESRVMGELF
TRBJ2-7 | 11 | TRBV3-1 | ASSQGLKGEQY
TRBJ2-3 | 12 | TRBV4-1 | ASSHPGGGDTQY
TRBJ2-1 | 14 | TRBV28 | ASRDPGLAGVSEQF
TRBJ1-2 | 12 | TRBV7-2 | ASSFSGGSSGYT
TRBJ2-5 | 13 | TRBV7-6 | ASSLGDRGQETQY
TRBJ2-1 | 13 | TRBV30 | AWSVLAGANNEQF
TRBJ1-1 | 19 | TRBV6-6 | ASSFVLEYDPHGQTNTEAF
TRBJ2-7 | 8 | TRBV29-1 | SVEVNEQY
TRBJ1-1 | 9 | TRBV7-9 | ASSPGREAF
TRBJ1-5 | 15 | TRBV15 | ATSRDTMQGSNQPQH
TRBJ2-5 | 13 | TRBV9 | ASSVEGSGQETQY
- | 11 | TRBV4-3 | ASSQEGGSEQY
TRBJ1-1 | 12 | TRBV5-1 | ASSTDTLNTEAF
TRBJ1-2 | 13 | TRBV5-1 | ASSLARADSYGYT
- | 11 | TRBV9 | ASSHTSDNEQF
TRBJ2-1 | 12 | TRBV6-2/TRBV6-3 | ASSYSQGNNEQF
TRBJ1-6 | 15 | TRBV18 | ASSRPGTGAYNSPLH
TRBJ2-7 | 13 | TRBV20-1 | SARGPSGSSWEQY
TRBJ1-2 | 14 | TRBV3-1 | ASSQELRTGGYGYT
TRBJ1-6 | 10 | TRBV5-1 | ASSLSDSPLH
TRBJ1-5 | 12 | TRBV20-1 | SARRGQSNQPQH
TRBJ1-2 | 13 | TRBV6-5 | ASSLSSGSSYGYT